This T cell receptor (beta chain) was sequenced in a study of blood T cell repertoires in COVID-19. In the study overall: Italy, Spain and the United States were the sources of the convalescent and acute COVID-19 samples. PBMCs, B-cell-depleted T cells, or T cells provided the cDNA or gDNA that made up the material.

This clone was counted between two and nine times. Authors' processing steps: Counts of nucleated cells, estimated from reference gene primer amplification, were obtained. Method: immunoSEQ multiplex PCR; TCRdb's copy keeps in-frame clones and lacks some. V, J and clone size reflect that table, while D and trimming were determined from the DNA. This table has some 80,000 clones, more than 60% appearing once. Germline CDR1 reads SGDLS; CDR2 reads YYNGEE. This CDR3 comprises 17 residues. Trimming shortened V by 0 bases and J by 9 bases, and 19 bases separated the two germline ends. Sequenced material: peripheral blood. The receptor was derived from an elderly woman with active or convalescent COVID-19. The chain employs TRBV9 and TRBJ1-6; a possible D gene is TRBD1 (5 bases). Here the CDR3 DNA reads TGTGCCAGCAGCGTAGGGAGTGGGGGGACGGTTATTTCACCCCTCCACTTT. Protein product: CASSVGSGGTVISPLHF. Filled out from reference TRBV9 and TRBJ1-6, the complete variable domain reads DSGVTQTPKHLITATGQRVTLRCSPRSGDLSVYWYQQSLDQGLQFLIQYYNGEERAKGNILERFSAQQFPDLHSELNLSSLELGDSALYFCASSVGSGGTVISPLHFGNGTRLTVT.